This record covers a single T cell receptor beta chain. This entry is derived from a study of technical replicates of blood from a handful of donors. Assay: immunoSEQ multiplex PCR; the TCRdb copy retains only in-frame clones and omits some. The repertoire holds some 13,000 clones, with about 90% as singletons. This CDR3 region has 13 residues. Deletions cut 0 bases from V and 3 bases from J, with 7 bases between. The V gene's germline CDR1 is SGHRS and CDR2 YFSETQ. V is TRBV5-1 and J is TRBJ2-7; perhaps TRBD2 as D (6 bases). The sample taken for sequencing was PBMCs. The TCR was taken from a human donor in good health. CDR3 bases: TGCGCCAGCAGCTTGGGGGGGGACTACGAGCAGTACTTC. It is translated as CASSLGGDYEQYF. Full variable domain (missing parts from reference TRBV5-1 and TRBJ2-7): KAGVTQTPRYLIKTRGQQVTLSCSPISGHRSVSWYQQTPGQGLQFLFEYFSETQRNKGNFPGRFSGRQFSNSRSEMNVSTLELGDSALYLCASSLGGDYEQYFGPGTRLTVT.